This T cell receptor beta chain appears in the sequencing data of a study of vaccination and CD4 T cells after COVID-19 (dated by TCRdb to the early 2020s). At the level of the whole study: Every convalescent patient had a positive nasal swab PCR test for SARS-CoV-2, with mild disease in about nine patients and severe disease in one. The convalescent cohort comprised six males and four females, including two Hispanic individuals, seven Caucasians, two Asians and one multiracial person. Each participant got two doses of either the Pfizer-BioNTech BNT162b2 vaccine (n=8) or the Moderna mRNA-1273 vaccine (n=2). Post-COVID blood samples were collected from convalescent patients a median of about 92 days after diagnosis, with a range of roughly 30 to 170 days. Post-vaccine blood samples were obtained a median of around 74 days after the second vaccine dose, with a range of roughly 13 to 250 days. For stimulating the cultures, overlapping spike peptide pools were used, derived from SARS-CoV-2 as well as from the common cold coronaviruses HCoV-NL63, HCoV-OC43 and HCoV-229E. In control cultures, a CEFX viral epitope pool was used as positive control, an HIV-1 Nef peptide pool was used as negative control, or no peptide was added. In over 8 COVID-19 convalescent patients and a handful of infection-naive healthy vaccine recipients, researchers compared the spike-specific CD4+ TCR repertoire from before mRNA vaccination with the repertoire from after.

What the authors observed across the whole study: Relatively few convalescent patients were included in the study, and early timepoints after natural infection were not analyzed. An increase in the median number of SARS-CoV-2-reactive clonotypes from 20 to 25 after infection to some 38 after vaccination was observed, but the change was not found to be significant. Of the vaccine-specific clones in convalescent patients, 304 of 307, or nearly all, reacted only to SARS-CoV-2 spike and did not cross-react with common cold coronaviruses. In convalescent patients, a median about 86% of post-vaccine SARS-CoV-2-reactive clones were detected only after vaccination, and vaccine-specific priming was suggested by this finding.

Library generation was performed with PCR. TCR sequencing of DNA from cultured CD4+ T cells used the Oncomine TCR Beta short-read assay at the Johns Hopkins FTIC core. Genomic DNA was extracted from the cultured CD4+ T cells with the QIAamp micro DNA kit. The Oncomine TCR Beta libraries from cultured CD4+ T cells were pooled using unique dual indexes and then sequenced on an Illumina iSeq 100. Regarding the original processing steps: Non-productive sequences were removed, and CDR3s not starting with C, not ending with F or W, or shorter than 7 amino acids were discarded. The MANAFEST web application was used to identify antigen-specific clonotypes by comparing peptide-stimulated wells against reference wells and other culture wells. For a clone to be called positive, the clone needed an FDR below 0.05, an odds ratio above 5, and a productive frequency above 0.1% in at least two of three replicate wells. A clonotype was classed as cross-reactive if the clonotype showed significant expansion both in SARS-CoV-2 spike wells and in at least one common cold coronavirus spike condition. CDR3 homology was assessed with Levenshtein distances (stringdist) and unrooted phylogenetic trees (ape) in R version 3.6.1. TCRdb's own reprocessing of the public reads used fastp at Q25 and MiXCR and kept productive beta chains. Every entry covers one CDR3 protein and lists the most common genes and DNA from its rows. TCRdb, not the authors, supplied the V and J calls. The sample yields 15,000 to 25,000 distinct CDR3 sequences; around 50% were counted once. The leading ten clones occupy around a sixth of the sample.

Reading the label with the study, this specimen's treatment or condition is: approximately 9-day PBMC culture with coronavirus spike peptide pools or control peptides (ViraFEST assay). To expand antigen-specific T cells with peptide pools and then pick out the expanded clonotypes through TCR sequencing, the study relied on the ViraFEST assay. The convalescent patients' positive SARS-CoV-2 PCR tests fell between March and December 2020, which was before the Alpha, Beta and Delta variants emerged in the United States. Each well held around 2 million PBMCs cultured with approximately 10 ug/ml peptide pools in IMDM containing roughly 5% human AB serum and 9 to 10 IU/ml IL-2. On days 3 and 7, half of the culture medium was replaced with fresh IL-2-containing medium. After 10 to 11 days of culture, CD4+ T cells were isolated by negative selection using the EasySep CD4+ T cell isolation kit. Ficoll-Paque Plus gradient centrifugation was used to isolate PBMCs from whole blood, and the isolated PBMCs were then either used fresh or cryopreserved at -140C. Each culture condition was generally run in triplicate wells.

On this clonotype itself: Its antigen has not been determined. No much larger clone exists at a distance of one base, and base qualities are not known.

Specimen: CD4+ T cells from blood, cultured in vitro. The TCR comes from a human donor who had recovered from COVID-19.

In nucleotides, the sequence is TGTGCCAGCAGCGGGCGGAACACCGGGGAGCTGTTTTTT. It codes for CASSGRNTGELFF. The rearrangement combines TRBV27 with TRBJ2-2, with the D gene too uncertain to name. The germline ends are 6 bases apart after V is trimmed by 6 bases and J by 1 base. CDR1 MNHEY and CDR2 SMNVEV are derived from the germline V gene (reference sequence). Including the terminal cysteine and phenylalanine, the CDR3 comprises 13 residues. The retained sequence is limited to the CDR3, 39 bases, with the frame set at the first base.